This T cell receptor beta chain was captured in a study of T cell responses to AZD1222 COVID-19 vaccine. The repertoire was sequenced with immunoSEQ multiplex PCR; TCRdb's copy has only in-frame clones and lacks some. The data contain over 130,000 clones, about 90% of them singletons. Specimen: peripheral blood, collected 28 days after the second AZD1222 dose. This receptor was identified in an adult who received the AZD1222 COVID-19 vaccine.

CDR3 nucleotides: TGTGCCAGCTCCCCCAGAGAGGCCACAGATACGCAGTATTTT. As protein: CASSPREATDTQYF. The chain has TRBV18 and TRBJ2-3; D not certain. The V end was cut by 6 bases, the J end by 2 bases, with 12 bases between. Germline CDR1 and CDR2: KGHSH and LQKENI. This CDR3 has 14 residues.